This TCR beta chain was sequenced during a study of T cells in Graves' hyperthyroidism and ophthalmopathy. Findings and caveats of the study: Ophthalmopathy onset followed model prediction by a median approximately 6.2 months. Blood samples included most of the expanded thyroid clonotypes exceeding 0.001.

Template material for amplifying TCR beta CDR3 regions consisted of RNA transcripts. Using the HTBI primer set, a first-round RT-PCR was run on the TCR CDR3. TCRdb reanalysed the multiplex PCR reads using MiXCR and keeps one entry per CDR3 protein. The sample records some 580,000 distinct CDR3 sequences, about a sixth being singletons. Clinical symptoms, serum thyroxine and TRAb, thyroid ultrasound and orbital computed tomography together formed the diagnostic basis. As concerns this clonotype: Its antigen is undetermined.

This clonotype was obtained from a woman between 40 and 50 years old with Graves' ophthalmopathy. The sequenced sample consisted of blood.

In DNA, the CDR3 is TGTGCCAGCAGCGCCCCCTTGAACTTGTGGGCTTTCTTT. Its translation is CASSAPLNLWAFF. This chain joins TRBV9 and TRBJ1-1; the D is unclear. Trimming took 3 bases from V and 11 from J, leaving 17 bases between them. Per the germline V gene, CDR1 is SGDLS and CDR2 is YYNGEE. This CDR3 has 13 amino acids. The full variable domain, completed using reference TRBV9 and TRBJ1-1, is DSGVTQTPKHLITATGQRVTLRCSPRSGDLSVYWYQQSLDQGLQFLIQYYNGEERAKGNILERFSAQQFPDLHSELNLSSLELGDSALYFCASSAPLNLWAFFGQGTRLTVV.